This TCR beta chain comes out of a study of patients and donors after allogeneic stem cell transplantation. TCRdb processed the RT-PCR reads anew with MiXCR; each CDR3 protein has one entry. The sample lists around 170,000 distinct CDR3 sequences, approximately 24% seen once, with roughly 26% in the top ten. This clonotype has just a few counts. Specimen: blood, either unsorted or a sorted T cell fraction (not recorded which). The sequence came from a human donor who was either an allogeneic HSCT recipient or a stem cell or donor lymphocyte infusion donor (not recorded which). It is not recorded whose cells these are; they may come from a transplant donor.

The CDR3 coding sequence is TGTGCCAGCAGCCAGACAGGGTTTAATTCACCCCTCCACTTT. The encoded protein is CASSQTGFNSPLHF. This rearrangement joins TRBV6-5 to TRBJ1-6, with 7 bases lining up with TRBD1. V trimming: 6 bases; J trimming: 6 bases; junction bases outside the gene matches: 5. The germline gives CDR1 MNHEY, CDR2 SVGAGI. The CDR3 sequence is 14 residues long.